The 8 T cell receptor beta chains listed next were all sequenced from one sample in a study of blood T cell repertoires in COVID-19. Using immunoSEQ multiplex PCR, the repertoire was profiled, and TCRdb retains in-frame clones only, with some absent. This repertoire shows over 250,000 clones, 80% to 90% found once; its top ten account for 11%. Sequenced input: peripheral blood. These receptor sequences come from an older woman with acute or convalescent COVID-19.

The chain combines TRBV9 with TRBJ2-3; a weak D match, TRBD2 (5 bases). CDR3 size: 14 residues. Germline V lookup: CDR1 SGDLS, CDR2 YYNGEE. V gave up 5 bases and J gave up 6 bases, with 16 bases separating them. The CDR3 DNA reads as TGTGCCAGCAGTGCCGTCCCCAGGAGGGATACGCAGTATTTT. This translates into CASSAVPRRDTQYF.

This rearrangement joins TRBV27 to TRBJ2-7, with 7 bases fitting TRBD2. Per germline, CDR1 MNHEY and CDR2 SMNVEV (reference sequence). The CDR3 runs 14 residues. Unmatched junction bases numbered 6, after V lost 5 bases and J lost 2 bases. CDR3 DNA: TGTGCCAGCAGTCTCCGGGGAGGGACCTACGAGCAGTACTTC. It codes for CASSLRGGTYEQYF.

The V gene is TRBV5-1, the J gene TRBJ2-5, with 7 bases that match TRBD2. Per the germline V gene, CDR1 is SGHRS and CDR2 is YFSETQ. CDR3 length: 15 residues. J gave up 2 bases and V 0 bases, and 4 bases lay outside the gene matches. The DNA of the CDR3 is TGCGCCAGCAGCTTGGTACCGGGGGGTCAAGAGACCCAGTACTTC. This sequence encodes CASSLVPGGQETQYF.

The chain carries TRBV7-2 and TRBJ1-1; D ambiguous. V was pared by 5 bases and J by 4 bases, with 5 bases between. This CDR3 contains 11 residues. CDR1 is SGHTA and CDR2 is FQGNSA in the germline V gene. The CDR3 region is CASSRGTEAFF. The CDR3 DNA reads as TGTGCCAGCAGCCGAGGCACTGAAGCTTTCTTT.

This clone appeared a few times. The V gene is TRBV3-1 (or the pseudogene TRBV3-2), the J gene TRBJ1-1; D may be TRBD1 (5 bases). The length of the CDR3 is 14 residues. V was shortened by 8 bases and J by 1 base, with 14 bases between the two germline ends. In germline, CDR1 is LGHDT, CDR2 YNNKEL (reference sequence). This CDR3 reads CASQKFTGNTEAFF. CDR3 sequence (DNA): TGTGCCAGCCAGAAGTTTACAGGGAACACTGAAGCTTTCTTT.

J is TRBJ2-5 and V is TRBV3-1 (or the pseudogene TRBV3-2), with TRBD1 matching 7 bases. The germline gives CDR1 LGHDT, CDR2 YNNKEL (reference sequence). The CDR3 contains 14 residues. The V and J ends lost 4 bases and 5 bases, in that order; junction bases with no gene match: 7. The CDR3, as DNA: TGTGCCAGCAGCCGCCCGGGACAGAGGGAGACCCAGTACTTC. Amino acids: CASSRPGQRETQYF.

This clone appeared a single time. The chain recombines TRBV25-1 with TRBJ1-2; no firm D call. Trimming pared 6 bases from V and 1 base from J, leaving 6 bases between. The CDR3 covers 12 residues. CDR1 and CDR2 (germline): MGHDK, SYGVNS. In DNA, the CDR3 is TGTGCCAGCAGGAGGAGTAACTATGGCTACACCTTC. Translated: CASRRSNYGYTF.

The J gene is TRBJ2-1, the V gene TRBV6-5, with D possibly matching TRBD2 (5 bases). V shed 4 bases and J shed 0 bases, with 13 bases lying between them. Germline V gene data show CDR1 as MNHEY and CDR2 as SVGAGI. This CDR3 is 16 amino acids long. DNA of the CDR3: TGTGCCAGCAGTTCACTGGAGGCGAGCTCCTACAATGAGCAGTTCTTC. This encodes CASSSLEASSYNEQFF.